This T cell receptor beta chain was sequenced during a study of T cells in Graves' hyperthyroidism and ophthalmopathy. Over 18 months, lack of ophthalmopathy progression marked Graves' hyperthyroidism as stable. Aged 18 to 65, the patients had hyperthyroidism that was newly diagnosed and had lasted under 2 months. PBMCs came from 8.5 to 10 ml fresh peripheral blood. RNA transcripts were the template for amplifying TCR beta CDR3 regions. The TCR CDR3 was amplified in a first-round RT-PCR using the HTBI primer set. TCRdb ran MiXCR on the multiplex PCR reads and lists one entry per CDR3 protein. The table records about 350,000 distinct CDR3 sequences, approximately 13% of them present only once. This clonotype was recorded many times. What it recognizes is unknown. The study, taken as a whole, reports: Ophthalmopathy got predicted by the model a median around 6.6 months before its onset.

The origin of this receptor is a woman under 40 with Graves' hyperthyroidism. Material: blood.

The CDR3 region is CASSPTPGSSPLHF. CDR3 DNA sequence: TGTGCCAGCAGTCCTACCCCTGGGAGCTCACCCCTCCACTTT. This chain connects TRBV28 to TRBJ1-6; D is ambiguous. Germline values: CDR1 MDHEN, CDR2 SYDVKM. The V gene lost 5 bases and the J gene lost 10 bases, with 15 bases spanning the gap. The CDR3 is made up of 14 amino acids.